These 21 T cell receptor beta chains originate from one sample sequenced in a study of blood T cell repertoires in COVID-19. Assay used: immunoSEQ multiplex PCR; TCRdb lists only in-frame clones, some missing. This sample has 300,000 or so clones; just over 85% occur once, and the top ten carry under 11%. The sample was PBMCs or T cells enriched from blood (not recorded which). These receptors were obtained from a woman aged 18-30 years who had recovered from COVID-19.

This chain links TRBV18 with TRBJ1-1, with 8 positions matching TRBD1. The V segment lost 1 base and the J segment 6 bases; nucleotides outside the gene matches: 7. The CDR3 is 15 residues long. Germline V lookup: CDR1 KGHSH, CDR2 LQKENI. The CDR3 DNA follows: TGTGCCAGCTCACCACAAGGAACAGGGGGGCCTGAAGCTTTCTTT. Translated: CASSPQGTGGPEAFF.

The rearrangement joins TRBV19 to TRBJ2-1; maybe TRBD1 (5 bases). The CDR3 spans 13 residues. V shed 5 bases and J shed 10 bases, with 15 bases lying between them. From germline, CDR1 is LNHDA and CDR2 SQIVND (reference sequence). The CDR3 region has the DNA TGTGCCAGTAGTCCCTATCGACAGAGCGAGCAGTTCTTC. Protein product: CASSPYRQSEQFF.

This rearrangement joins TRBV5-1 to TRBJ2-1; TRBD2 aligns across 9 bases. Trimming took 1 base from V and 6 from J; bases not matched to a gene: 5. Looked up from germline, CDR1 is SGHRS and CDR2 is YFSETQ. The CDR3 loop spans 15 amino acids. Written as DNA, the CDR3 is TGCGCCAGCAGCTTGAGGCTAGCGGGGCGCAATGAGCAGTTCTTC. This encodes CASSLRLAGRNEQFF.

There are a few counts of this clone. The rearrangement joins TRBV25-1 to TRBJ2-7, with 9 bases aligning to TRBD1. The CDR3 is made up of 15 amino acids. V lost 1 base, J lost 3 bases, and 4 bases stayed unmatched. Germline V gene lookup returns CDR1 MGHDK and CDR2 SYGVNS. The CDR3 DNA is TGTGCCAGCAGTGAATTTGACAGGGGGAACTACGAGCAGTACTTC. Translation gives CASSEFDRGNYEQYF.

This chain connects TRBV6-2 or TRBV6-3 to TRBJ2-7; 8 nucleotides align to TRBD2. The CDR3 runs to 16 residues. The germline CDR1 and CDR2 sequences are MNHEY and SVGEGT. Trimming at V came to 0 bases and at J to 0 bases, leaving 4 bases not matched to a gene. CDR3 coding DNA: TGTGCCAGCAGTTACTCGGAGCGGGGGAGCTCCTACGAGCAGTACTTC. This encodes CASSYSERGSSYEQYF.

Only one count was recorded for this clone. V gene TRBV10-1 combines with J gene TRBJ1-6, with D possibly being TRBD1 (6 bases). This CDR3 region has 18 residues. V was trimmed by 0 bases and J by 3 bases, leaving 15 bases between them. Germline V CDR1 and CDR2: WNHNN, SYGVQD (reference sequence). CDR3 amino acids: CASSESGSGRGYNSPLHF. The CDR3 coding sequence is TGCGCCAGCAGTGAGTCGGGGTCGGGCAGGGGCTATAATTCACCCCTCCACTTT.

The CDR3 DNA follows: TGTGCCAGCTCACCGGGGCAGGGGAAGGATTCACCCCTCCACTTT. It codes for CASSPGQGKDSPLHF. V gene TRBV18 combines with J gene TRBJ1-6; weak D call: TRBD1 (6 bases). The CDR3 has 15 amino acids. In germline, CDR1 is KGHSH, CDR2 LQKENI. V was clipped by 3 bases and J by 8 bases, with 14 bases between them.

The genes are TRBV5-1 and TRBJ2-7; D is unresolved. Germline CDR1 is SGHRS and CDR2 is YFSETQ. Trimming stripped 1 base from V and 3 bases from J, with 5 bases between. The CDR3 loop spans 12 amino acids. CDR3 protein: CASSLTLYEQYF. The CDR3 DNA sequence: TGCGCCAGCAGCTTGACTCTCTACGAGCAGTACTTC.

The rearrangement joins TRBV9 to TRBJ1-3; D uncertain. Germline-derived CDR1 and CDR2 are SGDLS and YYNGEE. Deletions cut 5 bases from V and 3 bases from J, with 9 bases between. This CDR3 spans 13 amino acids. CDR3 coding DNA: TGTGCCAGCAGAGCGCCCGTTGGAAACACCATATATTTT. As protein: CASRAPVGNTIYF.

This clone has just one count. The chain employs TRBV21-1 and TRBJ1-2; the D segment call TRBD1 is taken from the table without a DNA check. TRBV21-1 is annotated as a pseudogene. The CDR3 sequence is 15 residues long. This CDR3 reads CASSRQGATNYGYTF. In nucleotides, the CDR3 is TGTGCCAGCAGTCGACAGGGGGCAACTAACTATGGCTACACCTTC.

The chain recombines TRBV30 with TRBJ1-1, with D perhaps TRBD1 (6 bases). V lost 2 bases, J lost 5 bases, and 12 bases lay in between. The CDR3 contains 13 residues. Germline values: CDR1 GTSNPN, CDR2 SVGIG (reference sequence). The CDR3 DNA reads as TGTGCCTGGAGTCTCGGGGGGCCAACTGAAGCTTTCTTT. This sequence encodes CAWSLGGPTEAFF.

This clone is a singleton in its sample. The chain has TRBV5-6 and TRBJ1-2; no clear D gene. The V gene's germline CDR1 is SGHDT and CDR2 YYEEEE. The ends were cut back, 4 bases at V and 6 bases at J, with 19 bases in the middle. The CDR3 sequence is 15 residues long. CDR3 sequence: CASSPRVSFPHGYTF. In nucleotides, the CDR3 is TGTGCCAGCAGCCCCCGGGTCTCCTTTCCTCATGGCTACACCTTC.

The genes are TRBV7-2 and TRBJ2-7; 9 bases are shared with TRBD2. Per the germline V gene, CDR1 is SGHTA and CDR2 is FQGNSA. V lost 5 bases and J lost 4; bases outside the gene matches: 9. The length of the CDR3 is 15 residues. CDR3 residues: CASSLGTSNVYEQYF. The CDR3 DNA follows: TGTGCCAGCAGCCTAGGGACTAGCAACGTTTACGAGCAGTACTTC.

The sample holds one count of this clone. As DNA, the CDR3 is TGTGCCAGCAGTTGGGCGGGGGCTGGCAATCAGCCCCAGCATTTT. Protein product: CASSWAGAGNQPQHF. The rearrangement uses TRBV27 and TRBJ1-5, with D perhaps matching TRBD1 (6 bases). CDR3 length: 15 residues. Germline CDR1 is MNHEY and CDR2 is SMNVEV (reference sequence). Trimming left V 4 bases short and J 2 bases short, with 12 bases between.

CDR3 protein: CAWSLANTGGPYEQYF. The CDR3 DNA sequence: TGTGCCTGGAGCCTAGCGAATACAGGGGGTCCCTACGAGCAGTACTTC. The genes are TRBV30 and TRBJ2-7; 8 bases align to TRBD1. Trimming at V came to 3 bases and at J to 2 bases, leaving 12 bases not matched to a gene. The CDR3 extends over 16 amino acids. Germline CDR1 GTSNPN, CDR2 SVGIG (reference sequence).

V gene TRBV18 combines with J gene TRBJ2-7, with D uncertain. The CDR3 length is 16 residues. V was pared by 6 bases and J by 0 bases, with 18 bases between. Germline V gives CDR1 KGHSH, CDR2 LQKENI. This chain's CDR3 is CASSPPNGLSSYEQYF. CDR3 DNA: TGTGCCAGCTCCCCGCCAAACGGGTTGAGCTCCTACGAGCAGTACTTC.

The chain combines TRBV18 with TRBJ2-2, with TRBD1 matching over 9 bases. This CDR3 is built from 15 residues. J was trimmed by 4 bases and V by 3 bases; bases with no gene match: 3. Germline values: CDR1 KGHSH, CDR2 LQKENI. The CDR3 region is CASSPGQGGTGELFF. Here the CDR3 DNA reads TGTGCCAGCTCACCGGGACAGGGAGGCACCGGGGAGCTGTTTTTT.

This chain uses TRBV6-5 with TRBJ1-4, with 9 bases aligning to TRBD1. Germline lookup yields CDR1 MNHEY and CDR2 SVGAGI. V lost 0 bases, J lost 10 bases, and 9 bases stayed unmatched. This CDR3 has 16 residues. CDR3 coding DNA: TGTGCCAGCAGTTACTCGATTGGGACAGGGACTCGAAAACTGTTTTTT. Translating it yields CASSYSIGTGTRKLFF.

The J gene is TRBJ1-1, the V gene TRBV6-5, with TRBD1 matching over 10 bases. This CDR3 comprises 15 residues. CDR1 and CDR2 (germline): MNHEY, SVGAGI. Unmatched junction bases numbered 9, after V lost 6 bases and J lost 5 bases. The DNA of the CDR3 is TGTGCCAGCAGCAGCGACAGGGGGCGAGGGACTGAAGCTTTCTTT. Amino acid sequence: CASSSDRGRGTEAFF.

This clone was found once. The CDR3 protein is CASRQRQGIYEQYF. The CDR3 DNA sequence: TGTGCCAGCAGACAGAGACAGGGAATCTACGAGCAGTACTTC. The V gene is TRBV2, the J gene TRBJ2-7; the match to TRBD1 covers 7 bases. V lost 6 bases, J lost 3 bases, and 8 bases stayed unmatched. Germline lookup yields CDR1 SNHLY and CDR2 FYNNEI. The CDR3 has 14 residues.

The chain is built from TRBV7-9 and TRBJ2-3, with no clear D. Trimming removed 2 bases from V and 0 bases from J, with 15 bases in between. Germline CDR1 is SEHNR and CDR2 is FQNEAQ (reference sequence). CDR3 length: 17 amino acids. CDR3 nucleotide sequence: TGTGCCAGCAGCTTACGGCCACAGAGTTCTAGCACAGATACGCAGTATTTT. The encoded protein is CASSLRPQSSSTDTQYF. The whole variable domain, filled in from reference TRBV7-9 and TRBJ2-3, reads DTGVSQNPRHKITKRGQNVTFRCDPISEHNRLYWYRQTLGQGPEFLTYFQNEAQLEKSRLLSDRFSAERPKGSFSTLEIQRTEQGDSAMYLCASSLRPQSSSTDTQYFGPGTRLTVL.